This TCR beta chain is from a study of blood T cell repertoires in COVID-19. Study at large: Spain, Italy and the United States supplied samples that represented acute and convalescent COVID-19.

Libraries were prepared by immunoSEQ multiplex PCR; TCRdb keeps only in-frame clonotypes and omits some of them. The sample shows roughly 280,000 clones, approximately 86% of them seen only once. CDR1 is LNHDA and CDR2 is SQIVND in the germline V gene (reference sequence). The CDR3 runs to 13 residues. Trimming stripped 3 bases from V and 2 bases from J, with 7 bases between. The material sequenced was peripheral blood. The TCR originated in a woman in her sixties with COVID-19, enrolled during active disease. V and J are TRBV19 and TRBJ2-5, with a tentative D call TRBD1 (5 bases). The CDR3 nucleotides are TGTGCCAGTAGTATGCAGGGTCAAGAGACCCAGTACTTC. Encoded protein: CASSMQGQETQYF.